This TCR beta chain was recorded in a study of a mutant IDH1 vaccine in newly diagnosed glioma. Study-wide context: Every participant had undergone radiotherapy, temozolomide, or both before, and most underwent both.

Assay used: immunoSEQ multiplex PCR; TCRdb lists only in-frame clones, some missing. Seen here are roughly 86,000 clones, around 80% observed once, and the top ten hold 6.5% to 9.5%. CDR1 and CDR2 (germline): SEHNR, FQNEAQ (reference sequence). Unmatched junction bases numbered 4, after V lost 4 bases and J lost 4 bases. This CDR3 is 14 amino acids long. Time point given: baseline, week 1 (first vaccination visit). Treatment meaning: pre-vaccination baseline after standard-of-care therapy. Study-level points and caveats: Vaccine-induced responses were seen in about 95% of patients, spanning several MHC alleles. Changes in top peripheral clonotypes did not appear linked to pseudoprogression.

Remarks on this clone: Its antigen remains unknown.

The receptor comes from a man aged 35-49 years with glioma. The sequencing here drew on PBMCs, taken from a glioma patient treated with radiotherapy, temozolomide or both. The rearrangement uses TRBV7-9 and TRBJ1-5; TRBD1 matches at 7 bases. CDR3 loop: CASSSGQLNQPQHF. The CDR3 bases are TGTGCCAGCAGCTCGGGACAGCTAAATCAGCCCCAGCATTTT.